This note documents a single T cell receptor (beta chain) sequence. The antigen is not known. TCRdb re-derived calls from the RT-PCR reads in MiXCR, one entry per CDR3 protein. Seen here are 650,000 or so distinct CDR3 sequences, around 15% observed once, and the top ten hold less than 8.5%. V shed 7 bases and J shed 7 bases, with 19 bases lying between them. Germline assignment: CDR1 SQVTM and CDR2 ANQGSEA. The CDR3 contains 13 residues. This specimen comes from a study of response to subunit inactivated influenza vaccine. The study, taken as a whole, reports: Authors suggested seasonal influenza vaccinations each recruit few new T cells.

The origin of this receptor is a man aged 50 or older who received an inactivated influenza vaccine. Source: PBMCs from blood, taken 14 to 15 days before vaccination. The gene calls are TRBV29-1 and TRBJ2-5; D tentatively reads TRBD1 or TRBD2 (6 bases each). The CDR3 spells CSAQGGGRRTQYF. The CDR3 DNA is TGCAGCGCCCAAGGAGGGGGGCGGCGGACCCAGTACTTC.